This TCR beta chain was sequenced for a study of identical twins. Unique molecular identifiers were present on the cDNA, which also gained a universal primer site by template switching. TCRdb re-derived calls from the 5' RACE reads in MiXCR, one entry per CDR3 protein. The sample carries about 530,000 distinct CDR3 sequences, 20% to 25% recorded once. Trimming left V 5 bases short and J 1 base short, with 14 bases between. The CDR3 covers 15 residues. The sample also formed part of further work on yellow fever vaccine responses in identical twins.

What was sequenced was CD4+ T cells sorted from blood. This receptor was identified in a woman aged 18-29 years in good health. The chain carries TRBV12-3 or TRBV12-4 and TRBJ1-1; D remains ambiguous. The CDR3 sequence: CASSPRAAWNTEAFF. The CDR3 bases are TGTGCCAGCAGTCCGCGGGCCGCCTGGAACACTGAAGCTTTCTTT.